The entry below gives a single T cell receptor (beta chain) sequence along with its context. The data belong to a study of T cell changes during pregnancy in multiple sclerosis. Sequenced by immunoSEQ multiplex PCR; TCRdb stores in-frame clones only, minus some. Of 65,000 to 90,000 clones listed, roughly nine tenths were seen once; the top ten hold 2.5% to 3%. The sequence came from a female donor with multiple sclerosis, enrolled in a pregnancy study. Here the sequenced sample was peripheral blood, taken in the first trimester of pregnancy.

As DNA, the CDR3 is TGTGCCAGCAGCTTATCCCCGAGAATATTAACTGAAGCTTTCTTT. Protein sequence: CASSLSPRILTEAFF. The rearrangement joins TRBV11-2 to TRBJ1-1; D call uncertain. The germline V gene has CDR1 SGHAT and CDR2 FQNNGV. The CDR3 sequence is 15 residues long. Trimming cost V 2 bases and J 5 bases, with 15 bases left between them.